The clone carrying this TCR beta chain was recorded a few times. Its specificity is not known. CDR3 and TCR beta VDJ profiling relied on genomic DNA as the template. From the reads, TCRdb called clonotypes with MiXCR, one entry per CDR3 protein. Among approximately 170,000 distinct CDR3 sequences listed, about half were seen once. This record comes from a study of CD8+CD57+ T cells in acquired aplastic anemia. Study-level background: The study obtained an average of around 3.4 ug of DNA from sorted CD4+ and CD8+ cells. Study results and caveats: The study found no significant CD8+ Simpson's diversity difference between patients and controls.

V shed 0 bases and J shed 2 bases, with 17 bases lying between them. Germline-derived CDR1 and CDR2 are LNHDA and SQIVND (reference sequence). CDR3 length equals 17 residues. Sequencing was done on a sample of sorted CD4+, CD8+, or CD8+CD57+ T cells (not recorded which) from PBMCs. The receptor was isolated from a human donor in good health, serving as a control. The rearrangement links TRBV19 to TRBJ2-7; D perhaps matches TRBD2 (6 bases). The CDR3 loop is CASSIEITGGVAYEQYF. The CDR3, as DNA: TGTGCCAGTAGTATAGAGATTACGGGCGGGGTGGCCTACGAGCAGTACTTC. Full variable domain (rest looked up from reference TRBV19 and TRBJ2-7): DGGITQSPKYLFRKEGQNVTLSCEQNLNHDAMYWYRQDPGQGLRLIYYSQIVNDFQKGDIAEGYSVSREKKESFPLTVTSAQKNPTAFYLCASSIEITGGVAYEQYFGPGTRLTVT.